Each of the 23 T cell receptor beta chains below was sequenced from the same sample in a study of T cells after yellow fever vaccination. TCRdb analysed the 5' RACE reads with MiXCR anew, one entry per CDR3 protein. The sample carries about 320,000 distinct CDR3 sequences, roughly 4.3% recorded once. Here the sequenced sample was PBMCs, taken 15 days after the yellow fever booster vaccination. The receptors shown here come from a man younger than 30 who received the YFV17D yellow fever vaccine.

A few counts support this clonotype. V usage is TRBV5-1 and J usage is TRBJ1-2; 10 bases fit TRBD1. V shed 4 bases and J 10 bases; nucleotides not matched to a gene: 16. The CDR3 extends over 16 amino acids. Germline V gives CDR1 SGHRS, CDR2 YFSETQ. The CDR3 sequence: CASSVRTAGQGSPYTF. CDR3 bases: TGCGCCAGCAGCGTGAGGACGGCGGGACAGGGGTCTCCCTACACCTTC.

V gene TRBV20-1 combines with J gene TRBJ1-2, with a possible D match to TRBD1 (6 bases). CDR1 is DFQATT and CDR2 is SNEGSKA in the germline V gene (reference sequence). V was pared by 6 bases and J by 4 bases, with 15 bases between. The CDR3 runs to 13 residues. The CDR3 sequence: CSANPGQTYGYTF. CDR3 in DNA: TGCAGTGCCAACCCCGGACAGACCTATGGCTACACCTTC.

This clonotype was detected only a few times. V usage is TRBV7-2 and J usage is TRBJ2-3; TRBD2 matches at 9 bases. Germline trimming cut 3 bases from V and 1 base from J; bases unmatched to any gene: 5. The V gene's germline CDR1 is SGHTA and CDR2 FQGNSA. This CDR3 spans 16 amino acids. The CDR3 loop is CASSFLASGGTDTQYF. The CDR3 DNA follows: TGTGCCAGCAGCTTTTTAGCTAGCGGGGGCACAGATACGCAGTATTTT.

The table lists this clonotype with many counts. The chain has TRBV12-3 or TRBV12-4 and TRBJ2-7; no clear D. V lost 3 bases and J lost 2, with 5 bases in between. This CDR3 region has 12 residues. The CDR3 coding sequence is TGTGCCAGCAGTTTTAACACCTACGAGCAGTACGTC. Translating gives CASSFNTYEQYV.

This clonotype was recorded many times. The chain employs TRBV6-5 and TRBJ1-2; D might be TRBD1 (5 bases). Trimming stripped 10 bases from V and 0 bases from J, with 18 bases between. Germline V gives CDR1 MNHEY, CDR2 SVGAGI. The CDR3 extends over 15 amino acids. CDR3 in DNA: TGTGCCATCTCCGGGGCCCGTAGATCTAACTATGGCTACACCTTC. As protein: CAISGARRSNYGYTF.

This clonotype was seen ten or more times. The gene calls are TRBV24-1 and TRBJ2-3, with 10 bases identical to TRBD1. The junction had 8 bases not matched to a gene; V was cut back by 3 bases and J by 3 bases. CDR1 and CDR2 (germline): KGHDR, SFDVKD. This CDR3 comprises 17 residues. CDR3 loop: CATSDTRDRGGTDTQYF. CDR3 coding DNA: TGTGCCACCAGTGATACCCGGGACAGGGGTGGGACAGATACGCAGTATTTT.

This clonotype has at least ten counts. The CDR3 loop reads CASSREAQGWSEQFF. As DNA, the CDR3 is TGTGCCAGCAGCCGCGAGGCCCAGGGGTGGAGTGAGCAGTTCTTC. This chain links TRBV7-9 with TRBJ2-1, with D maybe TRBD1 (6 bases). Germline V gene lookup returns CDR1 SEHNR and CDR2 FQNEAQ (reference sequence). The CDR3 is made up of 15 amino acids. Deletions cut 5 bases from V and 9 bases from J, with 20 bases between.

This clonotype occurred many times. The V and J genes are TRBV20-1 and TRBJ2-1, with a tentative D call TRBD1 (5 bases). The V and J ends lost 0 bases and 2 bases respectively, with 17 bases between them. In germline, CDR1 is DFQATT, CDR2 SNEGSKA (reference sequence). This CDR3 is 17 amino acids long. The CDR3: CSARDPKKGFPYNEQFF. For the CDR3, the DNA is TGCAGTGCTAGAGATCCCAAAAAGGGGTTCCCCTACAATGAGCAGTTCTTC.

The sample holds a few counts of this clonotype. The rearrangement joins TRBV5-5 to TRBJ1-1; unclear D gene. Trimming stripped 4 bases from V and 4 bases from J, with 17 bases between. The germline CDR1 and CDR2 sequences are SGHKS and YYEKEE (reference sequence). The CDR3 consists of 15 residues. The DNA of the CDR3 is TGTGCCAGCAGCCACCTCCCCTCAGAGACCACTGAAGCTTTCTTT. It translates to CASSHLPSETTEAFF.

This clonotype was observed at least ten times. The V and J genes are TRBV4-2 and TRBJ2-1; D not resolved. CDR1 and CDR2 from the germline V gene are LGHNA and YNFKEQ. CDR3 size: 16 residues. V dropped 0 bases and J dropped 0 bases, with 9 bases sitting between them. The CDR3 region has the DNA TGTGCCAGCAGCCAAGAGGGATCTACCTCCTACAATGAGCAGTTCTTC. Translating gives CASSQEGSTSYNEQFF.

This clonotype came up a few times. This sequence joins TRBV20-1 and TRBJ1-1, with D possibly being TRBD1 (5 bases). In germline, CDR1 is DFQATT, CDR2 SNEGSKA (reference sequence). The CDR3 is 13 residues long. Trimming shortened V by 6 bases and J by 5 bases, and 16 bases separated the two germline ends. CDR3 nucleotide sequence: TGCAGTGCCTTGGACTCATGGGGGACTGAAGCTTTCTTT. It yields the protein CSALDSWGTEAFF.

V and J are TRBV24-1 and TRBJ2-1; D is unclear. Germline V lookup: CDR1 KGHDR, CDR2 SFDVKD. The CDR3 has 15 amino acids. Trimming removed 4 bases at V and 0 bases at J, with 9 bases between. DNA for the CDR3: TGTGCCACCAGTGAGGGTAGTGGCTCCTACAATGAGCAGTTCTTC. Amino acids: CATSEGSGSYNEQFF.

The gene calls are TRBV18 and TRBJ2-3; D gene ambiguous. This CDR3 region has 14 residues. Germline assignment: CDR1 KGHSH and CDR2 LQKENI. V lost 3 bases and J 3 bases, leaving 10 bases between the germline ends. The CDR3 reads CASSPPVGTDTQYF. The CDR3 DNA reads TGTGCCAGCTCACCTCCCGTCGGGACAGATACGCAGTATTTT. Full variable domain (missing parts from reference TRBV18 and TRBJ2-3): NAGVMQNPRHLVRRRGQEARLRCSPMKGHSHVYWYRQLPEEGLKFMVYLQKENIIDESGMPKERFSAEFPKEGPSILRIQQVVRGDSAAYFCASSPPVGTDTQYFGPGTRLTVL.

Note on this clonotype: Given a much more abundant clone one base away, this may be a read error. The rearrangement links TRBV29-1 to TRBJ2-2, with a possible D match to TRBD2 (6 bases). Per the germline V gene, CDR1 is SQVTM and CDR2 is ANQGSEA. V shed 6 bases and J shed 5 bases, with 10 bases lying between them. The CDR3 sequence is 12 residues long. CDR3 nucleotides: TGCAGCGTCTCGGGGGAAACCGGGGAGCTGTTTTTT. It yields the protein CSVSGETGELFF.

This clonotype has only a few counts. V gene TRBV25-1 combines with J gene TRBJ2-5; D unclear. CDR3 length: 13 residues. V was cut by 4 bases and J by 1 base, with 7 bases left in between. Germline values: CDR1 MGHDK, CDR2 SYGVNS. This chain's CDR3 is CASSGAFQETQYF. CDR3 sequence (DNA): TGTGCCAGCAGTGGGGCCTTCCAAGAGACCCAGTACTTC.

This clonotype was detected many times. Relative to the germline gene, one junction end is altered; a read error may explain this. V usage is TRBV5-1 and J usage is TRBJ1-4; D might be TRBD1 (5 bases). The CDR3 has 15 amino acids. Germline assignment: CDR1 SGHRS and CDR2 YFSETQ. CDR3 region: CASTARESANEKLFF. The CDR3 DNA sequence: TGCGCTAGCACCGCCAGGGAGTCGGCTAATGAAAAACTGTTTTTT. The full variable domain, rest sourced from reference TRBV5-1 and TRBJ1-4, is KAGVTQTPRYLIKTRGQQVTLSCSPISGHRSVSWYQQTPGQGLQFLFEYFSETQRNKGNFPGRFSGRQFSNSRSEMNVSTLELGDSALYLCASTARESANEKLFFGSGTQLSVL.

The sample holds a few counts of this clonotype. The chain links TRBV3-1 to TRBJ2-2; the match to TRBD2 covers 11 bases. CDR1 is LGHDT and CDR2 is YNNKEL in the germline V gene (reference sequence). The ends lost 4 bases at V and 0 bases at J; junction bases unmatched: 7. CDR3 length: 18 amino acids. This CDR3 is CASSLGSSGGPNTGELFF. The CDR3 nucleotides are TGTGCCAGCAGCCTAGGCTCTAGCGGGGGGCCGAACACCGGGGAGCTGTTTTTT.

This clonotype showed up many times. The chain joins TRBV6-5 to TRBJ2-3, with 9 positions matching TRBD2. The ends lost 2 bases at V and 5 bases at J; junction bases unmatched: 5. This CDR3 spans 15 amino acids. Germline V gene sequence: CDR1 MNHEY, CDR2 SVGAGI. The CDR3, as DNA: TGTGCCAGCAGTTACGTAGCGGGGGAGGGAGATACGCAGTATTTT. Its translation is CASSYVAGEGDTQYF.

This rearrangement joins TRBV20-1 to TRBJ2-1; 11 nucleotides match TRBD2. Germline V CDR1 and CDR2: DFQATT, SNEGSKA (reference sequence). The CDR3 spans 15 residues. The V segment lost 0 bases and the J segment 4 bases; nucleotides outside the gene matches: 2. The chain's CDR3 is CSARDSSGGYNEQFF. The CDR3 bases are TGCAGTGCTAGAGATTCTAGCGGGGGGTACAATGAGCAGTTCTTC.

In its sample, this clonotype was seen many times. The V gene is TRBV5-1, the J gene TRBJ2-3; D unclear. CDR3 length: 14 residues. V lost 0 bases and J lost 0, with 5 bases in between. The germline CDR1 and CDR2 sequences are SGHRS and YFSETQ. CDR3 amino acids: CASSLDGSTDTQYF. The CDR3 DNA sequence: TGCGCCAGCAGCTTGGATGGCAGCACAGATACGCAGTATTTT. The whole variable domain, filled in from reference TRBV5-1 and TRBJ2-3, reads KAGVTQTPRYLIKTRGQQVTLSCSPISGHRSVSWYQQTPGQGLQFLFEYFSETQRNKGNFPGRFSGRQFSNSRSEMNVSTLELGDSALYLCASSLDGSTDTQYFGPGTRLTVL.

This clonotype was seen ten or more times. The CDR3 sequence: CSARVATNEKLFF. DNA for the CDR3: TGCAGTGCTAGGGTTGCAACTAATGAAAAACTGTTTTTT. The rearrangement links TRBV20-1 to TRBJ1-4, with D unresolved. Germline V gene data show CDR1 as DFQATT and CDR2 as SNEGSKA (reference sequence). V lost 3 bases and J lost 0, with 5 bases in between. The CDR3 has 13 amino acids.

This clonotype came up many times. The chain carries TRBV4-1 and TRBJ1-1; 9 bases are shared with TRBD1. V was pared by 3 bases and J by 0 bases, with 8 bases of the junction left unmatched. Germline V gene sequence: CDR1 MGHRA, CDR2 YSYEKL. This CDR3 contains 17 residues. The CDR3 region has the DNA TGCGCCAGCAGCCATCGGGGACAGGGACAAATGAACACTGAAGCTTTCTTT. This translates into CASSHRGQGQMNTEAFF.

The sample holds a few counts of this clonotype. DNA of the CDR3: TGTGCCAGCAGCTCCCGAGGCGTAGGGACCTCGAACACCGGGGAGCTGTTTTTT. This gives the protein CASSSRGVGTSNTGELFF. V is TRBV7-8 and J is TRBJ2-2; D is possibly TRBD1 or TRBD2 (5 bases each). The CDR3 contains 18 residues. CDR1 and CDR2 from the germline V gene are SGHVS and FQNEAQ. V was cut by 4 bases and J by 0 bases, with 18 bases left in between. Combining the CDR3 with reference TRBV7-8 and TRBJ2-2 gives the whole variable domain GAGVSQSPRYKVAKRGQDVALRCDPISGHVSLFWYQQALGQGPEFLTYFQNEAQLDKSGLPSDRFFAERPEGSVSTLKIQRTQQEDSAVYLCASSSRGVGTSNTGELFFGEGSRLTVL.